The source of this TCR beta chain is a study of blood T cell repertoires in COVID-19. Overall study context: Samples taken during acute and convalescent COVID-19 were collected in the United States, Italy and Spain. T cells, B-cell-depleted T cells, or PBMCs provided the cDNA or gDNA that served as material.

Ages ranged from about 18 to 89 years, with residence in about 23 US areas. TCRdb's table, derived via immunoSEQ multiplex PCR, lists solely in-frame clones and lacks some. The table lists 200,000 to 250,000 clones, 70% to 85% of them singletons, with about 3.2% in the top ten. V was clipped by 2 bases and J by 5 bases, with 13 bases between them. The germline V gene encodes CDR1 SGHVS and CDR2 FNYEAQ. This CDR3 has 16 amino acids. The receptor's source is a woman in her sixties who had recovered from COVID-19. Sequencing was done on a sample of PBMCs or T cells enriched from blood (not recorded which). This chain links TRBV7-6 with TRBJ1-6; possibly TRBD1 for D (5 bases). CDR3 DNA sequence: TGTGCCAGCAGCTTAACGACAGTAACCAATAATTCACCCCTCCACTTT. Protein product: CASSLTTVTNNSPLHF. The full variable domain, its missing parts supplied by reference TRBV7-6 and TRBJ1-6, is GAGVSQSPRYKVTKRGQDVALRCDPISGHVSLYWYRQALGQGPEFLTYFNYEAQQDKSGLPNDRFSAERPEGSISTLTIQRTEQRDSAMYRCASSLTTVTNNSPLHFGNGTRLTVT.